The clone carrying this T cell receptor (beta chain) was observed a single time. Germline lookup yields CDR1 SGDLS and CDR2 YYNGEE. The CDR3 contains 16 residues. Trimming stripped 0 bases from V and 5 bases from J, with 16 bases between. This sample is part of a study of CD8 T cells in Susac syndrome. RNA amounts of roughly 0.5 to 1 ug underwent reverse transcription with random hexamers. TCRdb called the immunoSEQ multiplex PCR reads again in MiXCR, with one record for every CDR3 protein. Of fewer than 90,000 distinct CDR3 sequences in the sample, 85% to 95% were seen once. This sequence originates from a human donor with Susac syndrome. The sequenced material came from CD8+ T cells from PBMCs. This sequence joins TRBV9 and TRBJ2-3; D not certain. CDR3 coding DNA: TGTGCCAGCAGCGTAGGAGGAAGACCCCTATTAGATACGCAGTATTTT. Translating gives CASSVGGRPLLDTQYF. The whole variable domain, filled in from reference TRBV9 and TRBJ2-3, reads DSGVTQTPKHLITATGQRVTLRCSPRSGDLSVYWYQQSLDQGLQFLIQYYNGEERAKGNILERFSAQQFPDLHSELNLSSLELGDSALYFCASSVGGRPLLDTQYFGPGTRLTVL.